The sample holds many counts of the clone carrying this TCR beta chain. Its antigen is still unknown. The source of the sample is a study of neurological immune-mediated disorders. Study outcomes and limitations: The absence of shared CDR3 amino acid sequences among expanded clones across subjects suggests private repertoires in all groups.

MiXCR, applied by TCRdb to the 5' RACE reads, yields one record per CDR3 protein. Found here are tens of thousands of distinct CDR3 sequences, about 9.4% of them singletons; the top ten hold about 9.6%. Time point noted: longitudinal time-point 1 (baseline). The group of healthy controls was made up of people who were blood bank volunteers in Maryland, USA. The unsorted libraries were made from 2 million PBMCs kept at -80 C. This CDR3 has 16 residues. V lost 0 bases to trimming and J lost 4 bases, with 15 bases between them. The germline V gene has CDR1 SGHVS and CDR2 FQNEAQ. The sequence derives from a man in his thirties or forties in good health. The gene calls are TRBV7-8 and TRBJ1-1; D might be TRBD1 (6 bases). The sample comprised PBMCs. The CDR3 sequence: CASSLAVVRGSTEAFF. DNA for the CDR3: TGTGCCAGCAGCTTAGCCGTGGTAAGGGGGAGCACTGAAGCTTTCTTT.